What follows are 19 T cell receptor beta chains derived from one specimen sequenced in a study of chemoradiotherapy in HPV16-positive cancers. Some clones are missing from TCRdb's copy, which holds only in-frame ones; the method was immunoSEQ multiplex PCR. Among roughly 5,300 clones, over 70% were seen once, and the ten largest hold approximately 14%. The sample here was tumor tissue, taken from a patient who underwent chemoradiotherapy. Receptor source: a human donor with HPV-associated anogenital cancer.

This clone was counted a few times. The V and J genes are TRBV6-6 and TRBJ1-4, with D possibly matching TRBD1 (6 bases). Trimming removed 8 bases from V and 10 bases from J, with 17 bases in between. Germline V gene lookup returns CDR1 MNHNY and CDR2 SVGAGI (reference sequence). The CDR3 loop spans 13 amino acids. CDR3 sequence (DNA): TGTGCCAGCCTAAGGGGGGGGGCAGGAAAACTGTTTTTT. Its protein product is CASLRGGAGKLFF.

The chain recombines TRBV29-1 with TRBJ2-7; D call uncertain. Trimming removed 2 bases from V and 0 bases from J, with 11 bases in between. The CDR3 loop spans 14 amino acids. Germline CDR1 reads SQVTM; CDR2 reads ANQGSEA. CDR3 residues: CSVESNPFSYEQYF. The CDR3, as DNA: TGCAGCGTTGAATCTAACCCGTTCTCCTACGAGCAGTACTTC.

The chain combines TRBV5-1 with TRBJ1-2, with 8 bases that match TRBD1. Germline CDR1 is SGHRS and CDR2 is YFSETQ. CDR3 length: 14 amino acids. V was pared by 0 bases and J by 8 bases, with 6 bases of the junction left unmatched. This CDR3 reads CASSLALQGVGYTF. CDR3 bases: TGCGCCAGCAGCTTGGCCTTACAGGGGGTCGGCTACACCTTC.

The chain links TRBV9 to TRBJ2-2; tentatively, D is TRBD2 (6 bases). The germline V gene encodes CDR1 SGDLS and CDR2 YYNGEE. CDR3 size: 15 residues. The ends were cut back, 3 bases at V and 3 bases at J, with 12 bases in the middle. CDR3 bases: TGTGCCAGCAGCGCTCGGACTACCCACACCGGGGAGCTGTTTTTT. Amino acids: CASSARTTHTGELFF.

This clone was seen more than once but under ten times. J is TRBJ2-7 and V is TRBV9, with TRBD2 matching 9 bases. The germline CDR1 and CDR2 sequences are SGDLS and YYNGEE. This CDR3 has 15 amino acids. V was clipped by 4 bases and J by 0 bases; unmatched bases: 5. This chain's CDR3 is CASSRTSEPSYEQYF. The CDR3, as DNA: TGTGCCAGCAGCCGGACTAGCGAGCCCTCCTACGAGCAGTACTTC.

The chain joins TRBV7-7 to TRBJ2-2; D unclear. Germline V gives CDR1 SSHAT, CDR2 FNYEAQ (reference sequence). The CDR3 runs 13 residues. With 5 bases removed from V and 5 bases from J, the gap between germline ends came to 9 bases. CDR3 amino acids: CASSKVATGELFF. The CDR3 nucleotides read TGTGCCAGCAGCAAAGTGGCAACCGGGGAGCTGTTTTTT.

By frequency in the sample, this clone is large. V is TRBV2 and J is TRBJ1-6; D is undetermined. Looked up from germline, CDR1 is SNHLY and CDR2 is FYNNEI. The CDR3 has 13 residues. V lost 10 bases and J 14 bases, leaving 21 bases between the germline ends. The DNA for the CDR3 is TGTGCCACCCTGCCGAGCGAGGTTAGGGCCCTCCACTTT. This codes for CATLPSEVRALHF.

The gene calls are TRBV4-2 and TRBJ2-5, with 12 bases matching TRBD2. The ends lost 4 bases at V and 3 bases at J; junction bases unmatched: 6. CDR3 size: 16 residues. CDR1 is LGHNA and CDR2 is YNFKEQ in the germline V gene. CDR3 loop: CASSPPSGGAEETQYF. CDR3 DNA: TGTGCCAGCAGCCCCCCTAGCGGGGGGGCCGAAGAGACCCAGTACTTC.

The chain is built from TRBV6-6 and TRBJ1-1; D call uncertain. V gave up 0 bases and J gave up 4 bases, with 12 bases separating them. CDR1 and CDR2 (germline): MNHNY, SVGAGI (reference sequence). This CDR3 is 15 amino acids long. As DNA, the CDR3 is TGTGCCAGCAGTTACTCGAAGGCCGGAGTCACTGAAGCTTTCTTT. Translation: CASSYSKAGVTEAFF.

The chain joins TRBV7-3 to TRBJ2-3; D may be TRBD1 (6 bases). There are 12 residues in the CDR3. The germline V gene has CDR1 SGHTA and CDR2 FQGTGA. The germline V and J ends were trimmed by 5 bases and 9 bases, with 12 bases remaining between them. The CDR3 DNA follows: TGTGCCAGCAGCGCAGCAGGGGACACGCAGTATTTT. It encodes CASSAAGDTQYF.

A few counts support this clone. The chain is built from TRBV4-1 and TRBJ1-6, with D possibly TRBD1 on 6 matching bases. Germline V lookup: CDR1 MGHRA, CDR2 YSYEKL. V lost 2 bases, J lost 7 bases, and 12 bases lay in between. This CDR3 comprises 15 residues. This CDR3 reads CASSQPDQGNSPLHF. The CDR3 DNA is TGCGCCAGCAGCCAACCCGACCAGGGGAATTCACCCCTCCACTTT.

The rearrangement uses TRBV7-9 and TRBJ1-1; a weak D match, TRBD1 (5 bases). V was trimmed by 5 bases and J by 1 base, leaving 14 bases between them. Germline V CDR1 and CDR2: SEHNR, FQNEAQ (reference sequence). This CDR3 has 15 amino acids. CDR3 in DNA: TGTGCCAGCAGCACCGGGTCCGGGGCGAACACTGAAGCTTTCTTT. Encoded protein: CASSTGSGANTEAFF.

The chain employs TRBV27 and TRBJ1-1; the match to TRBD1 covers 10 bases. This CDR3 comprises 14 residues. After removal of 8 bases from V and 0 bases from J, the junction contained 3 bases not matched to a gene. CDR1 is MNHEY and CDR2 is SMNVEV in the germline V gene (reference sequence). CDR3 amino acids: CASGQGGLNTEAFF. In DNA form, the CDR3 reads TGTGCCAGCGGACAGGGGGGTCTGAACACTGAAGCTTTCTTT.

The chain links TRBV5-1 to TRBJ2-2, with D hard to call. With 3 bases removed from V and 1 base from J, the gap between germline ends came to 7 bases. The CDR3 contains 14 residues. Germline-derived CDR1 and CDR2 are SGHRS and YFSETQ. CDR3 coding DNA: TGCGCCAGCAGCTGGAGACTGAACACCGGGGAGCTGTTTTTT. Residues: CASSWRLNTGELFF.

The rearrangement joins TRBV28 to TRBJ2-1, with 12 nucleotides matching TRBD1. V shed 7 bases, J shed 9 bases, and the junction held 13 bases outside the gene matches. This CDR3 region has 16 residues. Germline V gene lookup returns CDR1 MDHEN and CDR2 SYDVKM. The CDR3 region is CASNTGGQGASAEQFF. The CDR3 nucleotides read TGTGCCAGCAATACGGGGGGACAGGGGGCGTCGGCTGAGCAGTTCTTC. Based on the CDR3 plus reference TRBV28 and TRBJ2-1, the full variable domain is DVKVTQSSRYLVKRTGEKVFLECVQDMDHENMFWYRQDPGLGLRLIYFSYDVKMKEKGDIPEGYSVSREKKERFSLILESASTNQTSMYLCASNTGGQGASAEQFFGPGTRLTVL.

The rearrangement joins TRBV7-8 to TRBJ2-4; tentative D call: TRBD2 (5 bases). The CDR3 runs 14 residues. Trimming took off 5 bases at V and 0 bases at J, with 8 bases between the two ends. CDR1 and CDR2 from the germline V gene are SGHVS and FQNEAQ. Here the CDR3 reads CASSGLAAKNIQYF. For the CDR3, the DNA is TGTGCCAGCAGCGGCCTAGCAGCCAAAAACATTCAGTACTTC.

The gene calls are TRBV7-6 and TRBJ2-7; D is unclear. Trimming took off 3 bases at V and 0 bases at J, with 3 bases between the two ends. Germline values: CDR1 SGHVS, CDR2 FNYEAQ. The CDR3 is made up of 12 amino acids. The CDR3 DNA reads as TGTGCCAGCAGCTTCAGCTCCTACGAGCAGTACTTC. Encoded protein: CASSFSSYEQYF. Filled out from reference TRBV7-6 and TRBJ2-7, the complete variable domain reads GAGVSQSPRYKVTKRGQDVALRCDPISGHVSLYWYRQALGQGPEFLTYFNYEAQQDKSGLPNDRFSAERPEGSISTLTIQRTEQRDSAMYRCASSFSSYEQYFGPGTRLTVT.

V usage is TRBV10-2 and J usage is TRBJ1-4; possible D gene TRBD1, 6 bases. V lost 3 bases to trimming and J lost 8 bases, with 19 bases between them. This CDR3 region has 16 residues. Per the germline V gene, CDR1 is WSHSY and CDR2 is SAAADI. The CDR3, as DNA: TGCGCCAGCAGTGACTTTGCGGCAGGGGCCTCGGAAAAACTGTTTTTT. It yields the protein CASSDFAAGASEKLFF.

V is TRBV18 and J is TRBJ1-4, with 7 bases aligning to TRBD1. This CDR3 spans 15 amino acids. J was trimmed by 0 bases and V by 8 bases; bases with no gene match: 6. Germline CDR1 is KGHSH and CDR2 is LQKENI. CDR3 bases: TGTGCCAGCAGTCAGGGGGAGGCAACTAATGAAAAACTGTTTTTT. Translation gives CASSQGEATNEKLFF.